This T cell receptor beta chain was recorded in a study of blood T cell repertoires in COVID-19. The CDR3 is 13 amino acids. Germline loops: CDR1 SGHVS, CDR2 FNYEAQ. The J segment lost 8 bases and the V segment lost 0 bases, leaving 3 bases of the junction unmatched. Profiling relied on immunoSEQ multiplex PCR, and the TCRdb table lists in-frame clones only, not all of them. The data show roughly 180,000 clones, approximately 85% seen once. The source of this sequence is a man aged 40-50 years who had recovered from COVID-19. Material for sequencing was peripheral blood. J is TRBJ1-2 and V is TRBV7-6; 7 bases map to TRBD1. The CDR3 loop reads CASSLAGGVGYTF. In nucleotides, the CDR3 is TGTGCCAGCAGCTTAGCAGGGGGCGTAGGCTACACCTTC.